The clone carrying this T cell receptor beta chain has only a few counts. Its antigen remains unknown. MiXCR, run by TCRdb on the 5' RACE reads, gives a single entry per CDR3 protein. The table records hundreds of thousands of distinct CDR3 sequences, about 14% of them present only once. The data were obtained in a study of T cells after yellow fever vaccination. The J segment lost 1 base and the V segment lost 3 bases, leaving 12 bases of the junction unmatched. CDR3 length equals 17 residues. Study-wide findings and caveats: The secondary response showed a weaker magnitude and a faster peak, day 5 versus 15. Booster samples showed a return of most primary-vaccination clones (about 96% CD4, about 85% CD8).

The source is a man aged 25-40 years who received the YFV17D yellow fever vaccine. The chain carries TRBV23-1 and TRBJ2-7; 7 bases fit TRBD1. Being an ORF, TRBV23-1 has a function that is uncertain. This sample comprised PBMCs, obtained on the day of the yellow fever booster vaccination. CDR3: CASSHHYGRDSSYEQYF. The CDR3 DNA is TGCGCCAGCAGTCATCACTATGGTCGGGACAGTTCCTACGAGCAGTACTTC.